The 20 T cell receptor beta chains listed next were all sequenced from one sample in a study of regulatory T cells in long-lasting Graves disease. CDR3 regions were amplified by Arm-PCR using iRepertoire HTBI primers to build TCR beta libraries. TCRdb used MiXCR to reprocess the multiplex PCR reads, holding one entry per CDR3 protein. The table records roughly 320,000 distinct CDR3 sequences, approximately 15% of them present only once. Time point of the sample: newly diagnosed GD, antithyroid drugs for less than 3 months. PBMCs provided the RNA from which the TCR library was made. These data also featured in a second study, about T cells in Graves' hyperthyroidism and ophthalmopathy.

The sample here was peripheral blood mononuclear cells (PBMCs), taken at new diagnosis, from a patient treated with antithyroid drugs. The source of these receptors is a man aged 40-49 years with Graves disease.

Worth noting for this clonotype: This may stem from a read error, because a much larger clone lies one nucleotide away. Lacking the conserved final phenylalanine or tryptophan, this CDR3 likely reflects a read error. CDR3 DNA: TGTGCCAGCAGCGTAGTATCGGCCGTCGAGTACGAGCAGTACCTC. The encoded protein is CASSVVSAVEYEQYL. This rearrangement joins TRBV9 to TRBJ2-7; D gene uncertain. V was trimmed by 0 bases and J by 4 bases, leaving 14 bases between them. Germline V gene lookup returns CDR1 SGDLS and CDR2 YYNGEE. This CDR3 contains 15 residues.

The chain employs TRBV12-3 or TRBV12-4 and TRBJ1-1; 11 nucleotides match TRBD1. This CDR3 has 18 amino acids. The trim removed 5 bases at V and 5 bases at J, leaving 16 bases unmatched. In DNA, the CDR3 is TGTGCCAGCAGTCTCGATGAGGGGACAGGGGGAAGGTGGACTGAAGCTTTCTTT. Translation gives CASSLDEGTGGRWTEAFF.

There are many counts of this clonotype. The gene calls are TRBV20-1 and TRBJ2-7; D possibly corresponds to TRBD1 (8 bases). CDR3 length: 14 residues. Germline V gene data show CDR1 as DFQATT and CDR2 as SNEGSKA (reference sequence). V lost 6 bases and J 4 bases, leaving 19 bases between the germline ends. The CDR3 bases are TGCAGTGCCGGGGGGCAGGGGGCGATTTACGAGCAGTACTTC. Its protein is CSAGGQGAIYEQYF.

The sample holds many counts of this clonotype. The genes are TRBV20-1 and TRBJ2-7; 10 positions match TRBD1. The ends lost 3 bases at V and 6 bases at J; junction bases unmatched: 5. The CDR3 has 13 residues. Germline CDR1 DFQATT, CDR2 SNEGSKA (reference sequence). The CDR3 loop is CSASWDRGSEQYF. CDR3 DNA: TGCAGTGCTAGTTGGGACAGGGGAAGCGAGCAGTACTTC.

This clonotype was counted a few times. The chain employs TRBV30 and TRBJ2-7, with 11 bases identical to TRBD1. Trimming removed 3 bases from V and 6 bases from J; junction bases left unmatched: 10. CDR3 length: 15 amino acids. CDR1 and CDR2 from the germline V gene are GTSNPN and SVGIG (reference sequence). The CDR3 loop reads CAWRKGWDRGFEQYF. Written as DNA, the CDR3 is TGTGCCTGGAGGAAGGGATGGGACAGGGGGTTCGAGCAGTACTTC.

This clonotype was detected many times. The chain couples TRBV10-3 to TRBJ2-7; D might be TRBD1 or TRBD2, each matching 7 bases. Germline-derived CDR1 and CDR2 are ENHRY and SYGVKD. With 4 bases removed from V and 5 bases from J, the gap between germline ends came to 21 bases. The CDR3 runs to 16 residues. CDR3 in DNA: TGTGCCATCAGTGGCGACAGGGAGGGTTTTAGGGACGAGCAGTACTTC. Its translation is CAISGDREGFRDEQYF.

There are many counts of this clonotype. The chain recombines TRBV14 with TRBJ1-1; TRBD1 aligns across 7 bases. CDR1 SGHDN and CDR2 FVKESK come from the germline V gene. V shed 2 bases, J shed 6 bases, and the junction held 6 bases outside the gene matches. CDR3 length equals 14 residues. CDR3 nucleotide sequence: TGTGCCAGCAGCCAAAACAGGGGTCGGCCTGAAGCTTTCTTT. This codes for CASSQNRGRPEAFF.

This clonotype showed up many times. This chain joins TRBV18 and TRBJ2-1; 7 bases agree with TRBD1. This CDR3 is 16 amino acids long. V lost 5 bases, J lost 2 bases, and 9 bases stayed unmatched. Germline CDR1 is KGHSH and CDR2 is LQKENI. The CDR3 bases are TGTGCCAGCTCAACCAAAACAGGGGAAACCTACAATGAGCAGTTCTTC. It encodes CASSTKTGETYNEQFF.

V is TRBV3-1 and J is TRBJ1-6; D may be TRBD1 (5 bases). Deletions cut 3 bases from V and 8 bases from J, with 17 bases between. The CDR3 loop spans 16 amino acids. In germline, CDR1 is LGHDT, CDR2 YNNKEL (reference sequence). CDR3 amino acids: CASSQAYRHRDSPLHF. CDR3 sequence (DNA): TGTGCCAGCAGCCAGGCTTACAGGCATCGGGATTCACCCCTCCACTTT.

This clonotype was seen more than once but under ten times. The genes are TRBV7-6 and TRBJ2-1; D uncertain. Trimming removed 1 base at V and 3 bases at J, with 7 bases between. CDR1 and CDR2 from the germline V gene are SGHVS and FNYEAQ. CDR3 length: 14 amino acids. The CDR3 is CASSLVWGYNEQFF. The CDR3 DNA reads TGTGCCAGCAGCTTAGTATGGGGCTACAATGAGCAGTTCTTC. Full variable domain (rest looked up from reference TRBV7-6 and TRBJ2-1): GAGVSQSPRYKVTKRGQDVALRCDPISGHVSLYWYRQALGQGPEFLTYFNYEAQQDKSGLPNDRFSAERPEGSISTLTIQRTEQRDSAMYRCASSLVWGYNEQFFGPGTRLTVL.

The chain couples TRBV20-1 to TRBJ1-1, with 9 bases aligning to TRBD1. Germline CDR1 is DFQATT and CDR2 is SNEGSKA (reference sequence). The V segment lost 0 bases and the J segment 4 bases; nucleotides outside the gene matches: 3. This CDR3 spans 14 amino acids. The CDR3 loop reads CSARDRDRATEAFF. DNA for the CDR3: TGCAGTGCTAGAGATCGGGACAGGGCCACTGAAGCTTTCTTT.

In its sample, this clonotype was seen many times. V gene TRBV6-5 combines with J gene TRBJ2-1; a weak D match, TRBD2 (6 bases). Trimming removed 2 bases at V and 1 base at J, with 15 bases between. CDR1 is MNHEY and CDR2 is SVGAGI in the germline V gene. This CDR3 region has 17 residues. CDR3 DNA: TGTGCCAGCAGTTACCCCTGGCGGGGTAGGTCCTACAATGAGCAGTTCTTC. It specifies CASSYPWRGRSYNEQFF.

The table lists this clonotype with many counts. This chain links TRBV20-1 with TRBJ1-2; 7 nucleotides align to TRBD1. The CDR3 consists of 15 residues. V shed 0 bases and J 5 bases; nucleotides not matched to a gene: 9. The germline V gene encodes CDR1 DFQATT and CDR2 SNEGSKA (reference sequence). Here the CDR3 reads CSARDPDREPYGYTF. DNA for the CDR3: TGCAGTGCTAGAGATCCCGACAGGGAACCGTATGGCTACACCTTC.

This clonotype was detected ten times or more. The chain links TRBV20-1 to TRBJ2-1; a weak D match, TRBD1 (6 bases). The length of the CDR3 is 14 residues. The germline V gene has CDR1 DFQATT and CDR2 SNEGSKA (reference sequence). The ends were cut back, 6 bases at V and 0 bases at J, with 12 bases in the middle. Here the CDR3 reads CSARQAGSYNEQFF. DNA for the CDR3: TGCAGTGCCAGACAGGCTGGCTCCTACAATGAGCAGTTCTTC.

The CDR3: CATSDASSTDTQYF. CDR3 nucleotide sequence: TGTGCCACCAGTGATGCCTCTAGCACAGATACGCAGTATTTT. J is TRBJ2-3 and V is TRBV24-1; D is unresolved. CDR1 KGHDR and CDR2 SFDVKD come from the germline V gene. The CDR3 length is 14 residues. Trimming pared 3 bases from V and 0 bases from J, leaving 6 bases between.

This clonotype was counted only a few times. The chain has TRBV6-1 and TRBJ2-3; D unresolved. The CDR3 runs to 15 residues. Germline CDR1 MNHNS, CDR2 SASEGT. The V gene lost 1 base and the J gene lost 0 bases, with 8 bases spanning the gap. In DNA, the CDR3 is TGTGCCAGCAGTGAAGGTGGGGTGAGCACAGATACGCAGTATTTT. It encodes CASSEGGVSTDTQYF.

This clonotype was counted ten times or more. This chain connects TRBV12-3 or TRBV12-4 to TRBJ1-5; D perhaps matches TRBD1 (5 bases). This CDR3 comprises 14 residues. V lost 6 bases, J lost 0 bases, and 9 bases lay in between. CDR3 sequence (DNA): TGTGCCAGCAGGGTTCAGGGTAGCAATCAGCCCCAGCATTTT. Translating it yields CASRVQGSNQPQHF.

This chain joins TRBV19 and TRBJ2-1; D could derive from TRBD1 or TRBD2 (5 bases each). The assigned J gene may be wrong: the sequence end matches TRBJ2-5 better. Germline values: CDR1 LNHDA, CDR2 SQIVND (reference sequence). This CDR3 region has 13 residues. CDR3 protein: CASSPGWGETQYF. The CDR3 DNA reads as TGTGCCAGTAGTCCCGGTTGGGGGGAGACCCAGTACTTC.

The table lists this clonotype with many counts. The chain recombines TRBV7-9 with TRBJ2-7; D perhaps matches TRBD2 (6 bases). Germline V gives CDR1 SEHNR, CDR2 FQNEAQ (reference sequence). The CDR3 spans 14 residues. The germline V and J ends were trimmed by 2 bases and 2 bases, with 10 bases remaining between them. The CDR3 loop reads CASSLQGGPYEQYF. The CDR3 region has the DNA TGTGCCAGCAGCTTACAGGGAGGTCCCTACGAGCAGTACTTC.

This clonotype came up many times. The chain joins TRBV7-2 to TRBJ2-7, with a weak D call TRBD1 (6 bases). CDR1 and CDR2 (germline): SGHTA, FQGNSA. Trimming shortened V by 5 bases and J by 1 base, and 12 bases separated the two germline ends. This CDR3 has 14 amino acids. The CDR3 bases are TGTGCCAGCAGCCACCCAGGGGTTTCCTACGAGCAGTACTTC. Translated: CASSHPGVSYEQYF.